The 10 T cell receptor beta chains below come from one sample, sequenced in a study of T cell repertoires in cytomegalovirus infection (dated by TCRdb to the late 2010s). The instrument given in TCRdb is Illumina HiSeq 1500. TCRdb ran its own pipeline on the public reads, namely fastp trimming at Q25 and MiXCR clone calling, and kept in-frame beta chains. Each record represents a unique CDR3 protein, reported with the most common genes and DNA among its rows. This sample lists about 440,000 distinct CDR3 sequences; around 32% were detected once. The top ten hold approximately 15% of the sample. Material for sequencing was PBMCs. These TCRs come from a human donor in good health (CMV status not recorded). Some clones in this sample may be carry-over from other donors' samples.

This clonotype has ten or more counts. The V and J genes are TRBV7-3 and TRBJ2-3; D not resolved. From germline, CDR1 is SGHTA and CDR2 FQGTGA. This CDR3 region has 15 residues. Trimming took 1 base from V and 0 from J, leaving 8 bases between them. The CDR3: CASSLSSFSTDTQYF. The CDR3 coding sequence is TGTGCCAGCAGCTTAAGCTCCTTTAGCACAGATACGCAGTATTTT.

This clonotype was seen more than once but under ten times. The rearrangement joins TRBV2 to TRBJ2-6, with TRBD1 identical over 8 bases. This CDR3 region has 16 residues. V was clipped by 7 bases and J by 4 bases; unmatched bases: 9. The V gene's germline CDR1 is SNHLY and CDR2 FYNNEI. CDR3 region: CASMLDRATGANVLTF. In nucleotides, the CDR3 is TGTGCCAGCATGCTGGACAGGGCGACAGGGGCCAACGTCCTGACTTTC. Drawing the rest from reference TRBV2 and TRBJ2-6, the complete variable domain is EPEVTQTPSHQVTQMGQEVILRCVPISNHLYFYWYRQILGQKVEFLVSFYNNEISEKSEIFDDQFSVERPDGSNFTLKIRSTKLEDSAMYFCASMLDRATGANVLTFGAGSRLTVL.

Comments on this clonotype: The junction departs from the called germline gene at one end, perhaps through a read error. This chain links TRBV7-9 with TRBJ1-3, with a tentative D call TRBD1 (6 bases). Germline V gives CDR1 SEHNR, CDR2 FQNEAQ (reference sequence). This CDR3 is built from 17 residues. The CDR3 nucleotides are TGTGCCAGCAGCTTCGCCTCAGGGGCCCCCGAAGGAAACCCCATATATTTT. It yields the protein CASSFASGAPEGNPIYF.

The V call is TRBV7-9, the J call TRBJ2-3, with a tentative D call TRBD2 (6 bases). V dropped 5 bases and J dropped 7 bases, with 19 bases sitting between them. Germline CDR1 SEHNR, CDR2 FQNEAQ (reference sequence). The CDR3 is 15 amino acids. For the CDR3, the DNA is TGTGCCAGCAGCCAACGACTAGGGAGCTCGAATACGCAGTATTTT. Amino acid sequence: CASSQRLGSSNTQYF.

This clonotype was seen only a few times. The chain recombines TRBV10-3 with TRBJ2-7; D is perhaps TRBD1 (5 bases). This CDR3 region has 16 residues. Trimming removed 3 bases from V and 0 bases from J, with 15 bases in between. Germline V gene sequence: CDR1 ENHRY, CDR2 SYGVKD. The CDR3 bases are TGTGCCATCAGTGATTCAGGGCGAAAAAACTCCTACGAGCAGTACTTC. Amino acid sequence: CAISDSGRKNSYEQYF.

Remarks on this clonotype: A clone one base away is much larger, so this may be a read error. The genes are TRBV7-3 and TRBJ2-7; a possible D gene is TRBD2 (5 bases). CDR1 and CDR2 (germline): SGHTA, FQGTGA. The CDR3 extends over 15 amino acids. This CDR3 reads CASTLDGRGLDEQYF. CDR3 DNA sequence: TGTGCCAGCACCTTAGACGGCCGGGGTCTGGACGAGCAGTACTTC.

This clonotype has at least ten counts. The rearrangement uses TRBV7-2 and TRBJ1-3; D is undetermined. Germline CDR1 SGHTA, CDR2 FQGNSA. V was trimmed by 5 bases and J by 7 bases, leaving 21 bases between them. The CDR3 totals 16 residues. The CDR3 sequence: CASSPARVTWVNTIYF. CDR3 in DNA: TGTGCCAGCAGCCCGGCTCGTGTGACCTGGGTGAACACCATATATTTT.

This clonotype was detected only a few times. The rearrangement uses TRBV7-8 and TRBJ1-2, with a tentative D call TRBD1 (5 bases). The germline gives CDR1 SGHVS, CDR2 FQNEAQ. V gave up 6 bases and J gave up 5 bases, with 13 bases separating them. This CDR3 comprises 13 residues. The chain's CDR3 is CASSRDVLYGYTF. CDR3 DNA sequence: TGTGCCAGCAGTCGGGACGTTTTATATGGCTACACCTTC.

Points on this clonotype: A much larger clone sits a single nucleotide away, making a read error possible. The conserved phenylalanine or tryptophan normally closing the CDR3 is absent here, so this likely arose from a read error. Here the CDR3 DNA reads TGTGCCAGCAGCTCTTCTGGGTCGGCAAGCTCCTACAATGAGCAGTTCTTA. Protein product: CASSSSGSASSYNEQFL. The rearrangement uses TRBV7-4 and TRBJ2-1; D uncertain. This CDR3 spans 17 amino acids. V gave up 4 bases and J gave up 0 bases, with 16 bases separating them. Germline V lookup: CDR1 SGHVT, CDR2 SQSDAQ.

This clonotype has more than one count but fewer than ten. The chain is built from TRBV20-1 and TRBJ1-1; 7 bases fit TRBD1. Germline CDR1 reads DFQATT; CDR2 reads SNEGSKA (reference sequence). The CDR3 loop spans 14 amino acids. With V trimmed by 5 bases and J by 2 bases, 8 bases remained unmatched. CDR3 sequence (DNA): TGCAGTGCTCAGGGGGGTATTATTAACACTGAAGCTTTCTTT. This translates into CSAQGGIINTEAFF.